The clone carrying this T cell receptor (beta chain) has only a few counts. Its target is not known. This sample is drawn from a study of CD8 T cells in ankylosing spondylitis. The study's findings and limits: Characteristic of ankylosing spondylitis blood, it appeared, was a TCR beta motif comprising roughly 8 highly homologous variants.

Deletions cut 1 base from V and 0 bases from J, with 9 bases between. CDR3 length: 15 amino acids. Germline values: CDR1 SGHRS, CDR2 YFSETQ. Each TCR beta library was made by quantitative 5'-RACE that incorporated molecular barcodes. Each CDR3 protein is one row after TCRdb ran MiXCR on the 5' RACE reads. The sample has 650,000 to 800,000 distinct CDR3 sequences, around 20% seen once. J is TRBJ2-3 and V is TRBV5-1; D ambiguous. Input material: blood, either unsorted or a sorted T cell fraction (not recorded which). The receptor was derived from a male donor with ankylosing spondylitis. The CDR3 region has the DNA TGCGCCAGCAGCTTGTATTCAGCAAGCACAGATACGCAGTATTTT. This translates into CASSLYSASTDTQYF.